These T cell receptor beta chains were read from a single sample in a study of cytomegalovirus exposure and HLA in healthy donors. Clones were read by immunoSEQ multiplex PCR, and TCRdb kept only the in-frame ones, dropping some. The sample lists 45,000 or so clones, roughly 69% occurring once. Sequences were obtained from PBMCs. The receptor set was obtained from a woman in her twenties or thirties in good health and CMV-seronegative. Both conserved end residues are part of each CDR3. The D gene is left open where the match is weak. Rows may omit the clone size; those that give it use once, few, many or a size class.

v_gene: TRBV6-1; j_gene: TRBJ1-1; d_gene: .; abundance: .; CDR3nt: TGTGCCAGCAGTAGACAGAACACTGAAGCTTTCTTT; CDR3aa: CASSRQNTEAFF
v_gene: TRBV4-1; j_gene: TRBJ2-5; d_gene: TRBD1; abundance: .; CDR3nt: TGCGCCAGCAGCCTTCTTGGGACAGGGTTAGAGACCCAGTACTTC; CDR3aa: CASSLLGTGLETQYF
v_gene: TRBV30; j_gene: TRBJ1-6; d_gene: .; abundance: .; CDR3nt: TGTGCCTGGACAGGGGACGGGGATTCACCCCTCCACTTT; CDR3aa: CAWTGDGDSPLHF
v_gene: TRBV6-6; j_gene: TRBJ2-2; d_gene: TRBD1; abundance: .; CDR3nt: TGTGCCTGCAGTACAGGGGAAGGCGGCGGGGAGCTGTTTTTT; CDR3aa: CACSTGEGGGELFF
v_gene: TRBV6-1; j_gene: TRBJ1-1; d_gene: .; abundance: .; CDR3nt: TGTGCCAGCAGTGTAAGCCCAGGGAACACTGAAGCTTTCTTT; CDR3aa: CASSVSPGNTEAFF
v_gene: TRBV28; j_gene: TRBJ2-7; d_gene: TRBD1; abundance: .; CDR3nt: TGTGCCAGCAGTTCGGGACAGCAGTCGGAGCAGTACTTC; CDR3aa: CASSSGQQSEQYF
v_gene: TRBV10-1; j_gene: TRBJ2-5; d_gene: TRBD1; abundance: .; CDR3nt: TGCGCCAGCAGTGAGAACAGGGGGGATGAGACCCAGTACTTC; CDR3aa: CASSENRGDETQYF
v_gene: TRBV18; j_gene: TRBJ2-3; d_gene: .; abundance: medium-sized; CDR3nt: TGTGCCAGCTCACCGCAGGATACGCAGTATTTT; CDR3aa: CASSPQDTQYF
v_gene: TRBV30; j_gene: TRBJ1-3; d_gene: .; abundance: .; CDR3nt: TGTGCCCATGACCGGAGTCCTAGCTCTGGAAACACCATATATTTT; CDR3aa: CAHDRSPSSGNTIYF
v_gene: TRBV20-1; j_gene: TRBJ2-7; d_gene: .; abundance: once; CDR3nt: TGCAGTGCTAGGGGACACTACGAGCAGTACTTC; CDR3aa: CSARGHYEQYF
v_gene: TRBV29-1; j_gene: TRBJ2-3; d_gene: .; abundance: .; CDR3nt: TGCAGCGTTGGGTCTTGGGGGGGCGTAGGCACAGATACGCAGTATTTT; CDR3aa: CSVGSWGGVGTDTQYF
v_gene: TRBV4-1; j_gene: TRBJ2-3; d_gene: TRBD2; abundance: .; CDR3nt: TGCGCCAGCAGCCAGGGACTAGCGGGAGGGCCGGGCACAGATACGCAGTATTTT; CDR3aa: CASSQGLAGGPGTDTQYF
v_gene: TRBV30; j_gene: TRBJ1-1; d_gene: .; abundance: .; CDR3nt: TGTGCTTTAAGAGGTTTAATGAACACTGAAGCTTTCTTT; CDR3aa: CALRGLMNTEAFF
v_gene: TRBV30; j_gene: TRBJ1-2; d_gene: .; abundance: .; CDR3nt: TGTGCCTGGAGCGTAGGCCTTGCGGGGTTTGGCTACACCTTC; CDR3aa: CAWSVGLAGFGYTF
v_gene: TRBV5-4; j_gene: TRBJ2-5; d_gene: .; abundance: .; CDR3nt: TGTGCCAGCAGCTTGGAGTCGTCGGGCAGGGTGGGTGAGACCCAGTACTTC; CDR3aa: CASSLESSGRVGETQYF
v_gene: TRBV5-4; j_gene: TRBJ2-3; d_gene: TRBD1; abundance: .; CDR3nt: TGTGCCAGCAGCTCGAGTCGGACAGGCGGCACAGATACGCAGTATTTT; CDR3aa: CASSSSRTGGTDTQYF
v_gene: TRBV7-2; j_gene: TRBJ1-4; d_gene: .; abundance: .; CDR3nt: TGTGCCAGCAGGTTCACAGCTAATGAAAAACTGTTTTTT; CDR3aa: CASRFTANEKLFF
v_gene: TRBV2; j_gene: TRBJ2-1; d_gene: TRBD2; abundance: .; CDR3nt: TGTGCCAGCAGTCTTCTAGCGGGAGTGATAAATGAGCAGTTCTTC; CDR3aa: CASSLLAGVINEQFF
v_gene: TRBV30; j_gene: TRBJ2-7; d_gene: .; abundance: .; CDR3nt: TGTGCCTGGAGTGTACATTTGAGGGATCAGTACTTC; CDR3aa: CAWSVHLRDQYF
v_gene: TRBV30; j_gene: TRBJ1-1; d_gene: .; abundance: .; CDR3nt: TGTGCCTGGAGTGTACTGGAGTTGAACACTGAAGCTTTCTTT; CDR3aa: CAWSVLELNTEAFF
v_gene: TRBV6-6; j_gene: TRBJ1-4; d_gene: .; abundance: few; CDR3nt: TGTGCCAGCAGTTACCGGGAGTCCCTGGGCGGTGAAAAACTGTTTTTT; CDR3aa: CASSYRESLGGEKLFF
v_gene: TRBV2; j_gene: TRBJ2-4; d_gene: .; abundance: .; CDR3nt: TGTGCCAGCAAACGCCCCGGGACAAGTCAAAACATTCAGTACTTC; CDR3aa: CASKRPGTSQNIQYF
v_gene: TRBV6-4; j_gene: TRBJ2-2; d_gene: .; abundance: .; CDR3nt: TGTGCCAGCAGTGACACTGAGGTCGGGGAGCTGTTTTTT; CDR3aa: CASSDTEVGELFF
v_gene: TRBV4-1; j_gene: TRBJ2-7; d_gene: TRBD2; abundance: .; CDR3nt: TGCGCCAGCAGCCAAGATCGGAGCGGGAGGGCCTTTGGGCAGTACTTC; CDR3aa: CASSQDRSGRAFGQYF
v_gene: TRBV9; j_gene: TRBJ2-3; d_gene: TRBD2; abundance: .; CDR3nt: TGTGCCAGCAGCGTAGGTGGGACTAGCCGAGTAACTAGCACAGATACGCAGTATTTT; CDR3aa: CASSVGGTSRVTSTDTQYF
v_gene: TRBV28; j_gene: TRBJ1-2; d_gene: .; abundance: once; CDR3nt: TGTGCCAGCAGTATGCGGTTCTATGGCTACACCTTC; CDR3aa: CASSMRFYGYTF
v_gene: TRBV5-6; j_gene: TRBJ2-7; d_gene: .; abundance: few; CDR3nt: TGTGCCAGCAGCTTGTGGCCCACGGAGCAGTACTTC; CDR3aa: CASSLWPTEQYF
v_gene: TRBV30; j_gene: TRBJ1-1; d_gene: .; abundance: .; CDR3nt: TGTGCCTGGAGTGTACTGGGCAGTAACACTGAAGCTTTCTTT; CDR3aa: CAWSVLGSNTEAFF
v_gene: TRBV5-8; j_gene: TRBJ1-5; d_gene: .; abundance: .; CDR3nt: TGTGCCAGCAGCTTAAGAGGCAATCAGCCCCAGCATTTT; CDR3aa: CASSLRGNQPQHF
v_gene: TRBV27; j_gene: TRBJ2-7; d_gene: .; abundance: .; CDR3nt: TGTGCCAGCAGTGGACACGTACCGCCTTTCGAGCAGTACTTC; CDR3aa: CASSGHVPPFEQYF
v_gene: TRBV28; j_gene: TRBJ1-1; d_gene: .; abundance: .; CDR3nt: TGTGCCAGCAGGCCGGGACAGAACACTGAAGCTTTCTTT; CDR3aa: CASRPGQNTEAFF
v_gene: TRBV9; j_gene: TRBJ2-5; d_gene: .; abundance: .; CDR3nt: TGTGCCAGCAGCCCCAGGGTATCGGAGACCCAGTACTTC; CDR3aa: CASSPRVSETQYF
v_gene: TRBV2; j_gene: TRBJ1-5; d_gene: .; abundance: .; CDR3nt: TGTGCCAGCAGTGATCCAGACATATATAGCAATCAGCCCCAGCATTTT; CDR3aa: CASSDPDIYSNQPQHF
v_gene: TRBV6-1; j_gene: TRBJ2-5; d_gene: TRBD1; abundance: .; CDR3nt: TGTGCCAGCAGTGGCCGGGACAGATTACAAGAGACCCAGTACTTC; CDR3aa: CASSGRDRLQETQYF
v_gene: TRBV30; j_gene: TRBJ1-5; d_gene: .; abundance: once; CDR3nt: TGTGCCTGGGGACAGTCCTTTCCCCAGCATTTT; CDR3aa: CAWGQSFPQHF
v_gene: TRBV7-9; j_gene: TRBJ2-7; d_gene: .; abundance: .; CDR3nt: TGTGCCAGCGGACAGAACACCTACGAGCAGTACTTC; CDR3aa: CASGQNTYEQYF
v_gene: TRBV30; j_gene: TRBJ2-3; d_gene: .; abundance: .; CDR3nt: TGTGCCTGGAGTGTACGGCTAGCAGGCACAGATACGCAGTATTTT; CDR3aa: CAWSVRLAGTDTQYF
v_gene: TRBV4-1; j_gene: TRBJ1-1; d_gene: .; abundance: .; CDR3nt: TGCGCCAGCAGCCAAGGAGGCCAGGGAAAGAACACTGAAGCTTTCTTT; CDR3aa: CASSQGGQGKNTEAFF
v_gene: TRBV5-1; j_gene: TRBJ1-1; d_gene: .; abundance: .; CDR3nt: TGCGCCAGCAGCAACGTACCGGGGGCTGAAGCTTTCTTT; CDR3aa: CASSNVPGAEAFF
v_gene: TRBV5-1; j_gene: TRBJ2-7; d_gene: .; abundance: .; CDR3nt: TGCGCCAGCACCGACAGTGGCTACGAGCAGTACTTC; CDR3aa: CASTDSGYEQYF
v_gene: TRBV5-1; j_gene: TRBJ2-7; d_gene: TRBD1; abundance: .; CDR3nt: TGCGCCAGCAGCTCCACAGGGGGCGCTTGGGTCTACGAGCAGTACTTC; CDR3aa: CASSSTGGAWVYEQYF
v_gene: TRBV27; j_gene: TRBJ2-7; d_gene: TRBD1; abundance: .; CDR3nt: TGTGCCAGCAGTTTCCAGGGGGCAAATCAGTACTTC; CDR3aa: CASSFQGANQYF
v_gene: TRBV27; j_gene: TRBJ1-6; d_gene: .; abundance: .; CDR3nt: TGTGCCAGCAGTTTACTAACAGGTTCAACCCCCTTT; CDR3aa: CASSLLTGSTPF
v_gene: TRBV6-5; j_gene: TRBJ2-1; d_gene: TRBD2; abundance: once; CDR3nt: TGTGCCAGCAGTACAAACGGGGGGAATGAGCAGTTCTTC; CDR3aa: CASSTNGGNEQFF
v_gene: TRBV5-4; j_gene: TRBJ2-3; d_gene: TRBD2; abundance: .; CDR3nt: TGTGCCAGCAGCAAAAAGCGGGGGGGCTCTCTAGATACGCAGTATTTT; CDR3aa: CASSKKRGGSLDTQYF
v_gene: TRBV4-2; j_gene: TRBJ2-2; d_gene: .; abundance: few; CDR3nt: TGTGCCAGCAGCCAAGCCCGCACCGGGGAGCTGTTTTTT; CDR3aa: CASSQARTGELFF
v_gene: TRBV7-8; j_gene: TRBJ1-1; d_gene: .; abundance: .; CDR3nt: TGTGCCAGCAGCTTACTTTCCGCAGGGGAGAACACTGAAGCTTTCTTT; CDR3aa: CASSLLSAGENTEAFF
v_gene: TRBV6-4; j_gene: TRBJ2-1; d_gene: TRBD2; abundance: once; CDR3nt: TGTGCCAGCAGTGACCTTAGCGGGACCTCTTACAATGAGCAGTTCTTC; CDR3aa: CASSDLSGTSYNEQFF